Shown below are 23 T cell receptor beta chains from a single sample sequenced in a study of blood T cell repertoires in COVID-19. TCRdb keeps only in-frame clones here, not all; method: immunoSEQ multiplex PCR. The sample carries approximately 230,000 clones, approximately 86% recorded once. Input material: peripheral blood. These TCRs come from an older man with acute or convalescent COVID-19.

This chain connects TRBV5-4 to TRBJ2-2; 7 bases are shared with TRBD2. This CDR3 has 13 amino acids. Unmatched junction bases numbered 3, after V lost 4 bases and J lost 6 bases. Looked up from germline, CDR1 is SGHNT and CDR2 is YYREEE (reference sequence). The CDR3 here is CASSQRDSGELFF. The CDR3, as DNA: TGTGCCAGCAGCCAGCGGGATTCCGGGGAGCTGTTTTTT. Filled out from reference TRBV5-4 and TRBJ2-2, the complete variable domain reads ETGVTQSPTHLIKTRGQQVTLRCSSQSGHNTVSWYQQALGQGPQFIFQYYREEENGRGNFPPRFSGLQFPNYSSELNVNALELDDSALYLCASSQRDSGELFFGEGSRLTVL.

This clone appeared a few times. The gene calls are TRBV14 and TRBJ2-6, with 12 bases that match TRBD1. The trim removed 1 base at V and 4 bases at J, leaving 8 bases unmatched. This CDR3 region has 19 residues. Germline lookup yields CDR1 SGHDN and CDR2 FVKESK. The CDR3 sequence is CASSQVAWDRGQGANVLTF. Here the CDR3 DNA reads TGTGCCAGCAGCCAAGTCGCGTGGGACAGGGGGCAGGGGGCCAACGTCCTGACTTTC.

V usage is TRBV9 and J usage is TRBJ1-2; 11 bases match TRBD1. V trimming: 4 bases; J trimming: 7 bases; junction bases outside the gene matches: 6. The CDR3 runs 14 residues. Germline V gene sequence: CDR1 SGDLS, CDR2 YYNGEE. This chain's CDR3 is CASSRGQGAIGYTF. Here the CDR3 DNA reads TGTGCCAGCAGCCGCGGACAGGGGGCGATTGGCTACACCTTC.

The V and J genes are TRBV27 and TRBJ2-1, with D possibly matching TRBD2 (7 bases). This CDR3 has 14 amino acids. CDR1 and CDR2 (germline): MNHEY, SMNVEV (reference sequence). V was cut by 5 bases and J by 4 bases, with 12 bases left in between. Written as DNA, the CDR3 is TGTGCCAGCAGTATAGGGGGGGGGTACAATGAGCAGTTCTTC. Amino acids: CASSIGGGYNEQFF.

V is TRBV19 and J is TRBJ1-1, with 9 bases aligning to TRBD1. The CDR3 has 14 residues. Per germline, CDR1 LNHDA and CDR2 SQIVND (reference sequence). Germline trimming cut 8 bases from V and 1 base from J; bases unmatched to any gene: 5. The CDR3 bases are TGTGCCAGTCTAACAGGGGGCTGGAACACTGAAGCTTTCTTT. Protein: CASLTGGWNTEAFF.

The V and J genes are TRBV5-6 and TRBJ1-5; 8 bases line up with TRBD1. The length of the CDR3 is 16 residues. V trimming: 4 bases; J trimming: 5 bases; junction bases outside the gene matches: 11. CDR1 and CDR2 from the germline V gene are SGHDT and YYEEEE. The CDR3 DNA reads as TGTGCCAGCAGCCTCGCCGGGACAGGCCTCTATCAGCCCCAGCATTTT. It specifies CASSLAGTGLYQPQHF.

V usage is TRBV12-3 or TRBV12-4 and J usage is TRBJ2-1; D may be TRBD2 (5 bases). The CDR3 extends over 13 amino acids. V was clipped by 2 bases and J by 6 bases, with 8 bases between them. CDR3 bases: TGTGCCAGCAGTTTATTAGCGAGCAATGAGCAGTTCTTC. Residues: CASSLLASNEQFF.

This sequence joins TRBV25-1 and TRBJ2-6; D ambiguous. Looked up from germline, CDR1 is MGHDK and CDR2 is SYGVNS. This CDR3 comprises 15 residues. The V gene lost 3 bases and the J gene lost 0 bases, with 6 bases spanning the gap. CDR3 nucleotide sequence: TGTGCCAGCAGTGATACTGACTCTGGGGCCAACGTCCTGACTTTC. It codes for CASSDTDSGANVLTF. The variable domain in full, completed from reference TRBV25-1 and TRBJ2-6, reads EADIYQTPRYLVIGTGKKITLECSQTMGHDKMYWYQQDPGMELHLIHYSYGVNSTEKGDLSSESTVSRIRTEHFPLTLESARPSHTSQYLCASSDTDSGANVLTFGAGSRLTVL.

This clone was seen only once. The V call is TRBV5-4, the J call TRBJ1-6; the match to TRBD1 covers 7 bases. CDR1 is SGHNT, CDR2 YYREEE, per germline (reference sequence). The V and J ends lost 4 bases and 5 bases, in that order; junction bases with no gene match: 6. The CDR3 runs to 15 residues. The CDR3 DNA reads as TGTGCCAGCAGCAGACGGACAGGAGATAATTCACCCCTCCACTTT. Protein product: CASSRRTGDNSPLHF.

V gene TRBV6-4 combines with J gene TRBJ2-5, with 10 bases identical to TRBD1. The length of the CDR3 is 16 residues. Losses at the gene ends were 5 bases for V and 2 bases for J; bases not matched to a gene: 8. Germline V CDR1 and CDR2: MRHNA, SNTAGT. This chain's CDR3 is CASSFSGTGAQETQYF. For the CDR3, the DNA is TGTGCCAGCAGTTTCAGTGGGACAGGGGCGCAAGAGACCCAGTACTTC.

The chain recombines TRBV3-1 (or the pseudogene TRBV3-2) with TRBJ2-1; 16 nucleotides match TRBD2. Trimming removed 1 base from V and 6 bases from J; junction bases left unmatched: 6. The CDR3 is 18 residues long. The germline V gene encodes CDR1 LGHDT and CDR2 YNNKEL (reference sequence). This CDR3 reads CASSQVGTSGGASNEQFF. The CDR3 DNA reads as TGTGCCAGCAGCCAAGTTGGGACTAGCGGGGGGGCCAGCAATGAGCAGTTCTTC.

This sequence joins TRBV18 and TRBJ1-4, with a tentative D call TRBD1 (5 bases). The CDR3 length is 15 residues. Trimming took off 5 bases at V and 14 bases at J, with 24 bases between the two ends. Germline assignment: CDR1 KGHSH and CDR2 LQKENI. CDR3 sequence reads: CASSSTTDSRLGLFF. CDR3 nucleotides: TGTGCCAGCTCATCCACGACCGACAGTCGCCTCGGCCTGTTTTTT.

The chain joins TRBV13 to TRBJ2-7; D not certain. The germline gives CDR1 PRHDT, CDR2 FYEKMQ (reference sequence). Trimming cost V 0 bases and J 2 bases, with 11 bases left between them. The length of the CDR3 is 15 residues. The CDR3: CASSLGVGGTYEQYF. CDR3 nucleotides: TGTGCCAGCAGCTTAGGAGTCGGTGGTACCTACGAGCAGTACTTC.

The CDR3 DNA follows: TGCGCCAGCAGCTCCGGACAGGTACATGGCTACACCTTC. Its protein product is CASSSGQVHGYTF. The V call is TRBV5-1, the J call TRBJ1-2, with 7 bases that match TRBD1. The V gene's germline CDR1 is SGHRS and CDR2 YFSETQ. This CDR3 region has 13 residues. V was clipped by 3 bases and J by 6 bases; unmatched bases: 5.

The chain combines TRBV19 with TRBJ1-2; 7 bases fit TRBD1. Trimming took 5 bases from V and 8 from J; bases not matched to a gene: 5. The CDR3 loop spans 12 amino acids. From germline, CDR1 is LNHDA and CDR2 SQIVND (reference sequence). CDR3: CASSLRDSGYTF. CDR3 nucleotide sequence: TGTGCCAGTAGTCTAAGGGACAGCGGCTACACCTTC.

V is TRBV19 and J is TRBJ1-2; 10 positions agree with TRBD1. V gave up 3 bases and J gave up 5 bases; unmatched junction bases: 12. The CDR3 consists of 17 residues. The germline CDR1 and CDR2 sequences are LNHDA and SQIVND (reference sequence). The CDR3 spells CASSISYFGQGVYGYTF. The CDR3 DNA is TGTGCCAGTAGTATCTCCTACTTCGGACAGGGGGTTTATGGCTACACCTTC.

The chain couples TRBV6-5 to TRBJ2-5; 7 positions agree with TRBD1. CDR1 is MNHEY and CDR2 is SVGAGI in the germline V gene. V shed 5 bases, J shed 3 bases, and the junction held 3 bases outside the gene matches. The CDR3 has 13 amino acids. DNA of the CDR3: TGTGCCAGCAGTCGGGACAGAGAAGAGACCCAGTACTTC. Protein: CASSRDREETQYF.

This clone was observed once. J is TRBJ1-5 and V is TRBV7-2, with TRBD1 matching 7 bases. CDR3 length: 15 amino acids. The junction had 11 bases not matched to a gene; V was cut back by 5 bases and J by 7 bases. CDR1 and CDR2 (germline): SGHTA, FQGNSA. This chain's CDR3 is CASSTPQGSGQPQHF. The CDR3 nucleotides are TGTGCCAGCAGCACCCCACAGGGGTCTGGGCAGCCCCAGCATTTT.

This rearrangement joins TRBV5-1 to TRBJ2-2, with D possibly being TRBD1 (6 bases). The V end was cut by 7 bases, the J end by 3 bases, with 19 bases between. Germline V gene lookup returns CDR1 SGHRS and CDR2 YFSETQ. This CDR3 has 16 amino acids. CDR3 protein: CASSLGAGVDTGELFF. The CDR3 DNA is TGCGCCAGCTCCCTGGGGGCAGGGGTTGACACCGGGGAGCTGTTTTTT.

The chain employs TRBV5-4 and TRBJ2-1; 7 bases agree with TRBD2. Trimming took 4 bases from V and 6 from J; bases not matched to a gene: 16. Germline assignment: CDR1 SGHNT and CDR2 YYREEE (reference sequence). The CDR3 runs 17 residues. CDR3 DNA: TGTGCCAGCAGCCGCAACCTGGGGGGAGGGCAAGGCAATGAGCAGTTCTTC. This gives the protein CASSRNLGGGQGNEQFF.

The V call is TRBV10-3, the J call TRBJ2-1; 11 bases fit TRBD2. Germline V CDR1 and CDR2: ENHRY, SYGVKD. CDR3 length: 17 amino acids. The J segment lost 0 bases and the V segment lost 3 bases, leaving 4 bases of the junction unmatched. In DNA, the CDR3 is TGTGCCATCAGTGACACAGGACTAGCGGGCTCCTACAATGAGCAGTTCTTC. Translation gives CAISDTGLAGSYNEQFF.

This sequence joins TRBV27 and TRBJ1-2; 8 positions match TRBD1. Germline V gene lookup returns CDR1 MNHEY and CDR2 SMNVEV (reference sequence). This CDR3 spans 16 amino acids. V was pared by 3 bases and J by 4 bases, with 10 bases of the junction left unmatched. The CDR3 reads CASSLGTQGAIYGYTF. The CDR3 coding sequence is TGTGCCAGCAGTTTGGGCACGCAGGGGGCAATCTATGGCTACACCTTC.

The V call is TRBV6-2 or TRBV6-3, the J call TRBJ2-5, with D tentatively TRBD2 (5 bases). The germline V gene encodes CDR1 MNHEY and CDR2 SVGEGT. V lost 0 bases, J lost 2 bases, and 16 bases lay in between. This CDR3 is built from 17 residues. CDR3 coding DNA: TGTGCCAGCAGTTACTCGAGATTTAGCCGGGAACAAGAGACCCAGTACTTC. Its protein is CASSYSRFSREQETQYF.